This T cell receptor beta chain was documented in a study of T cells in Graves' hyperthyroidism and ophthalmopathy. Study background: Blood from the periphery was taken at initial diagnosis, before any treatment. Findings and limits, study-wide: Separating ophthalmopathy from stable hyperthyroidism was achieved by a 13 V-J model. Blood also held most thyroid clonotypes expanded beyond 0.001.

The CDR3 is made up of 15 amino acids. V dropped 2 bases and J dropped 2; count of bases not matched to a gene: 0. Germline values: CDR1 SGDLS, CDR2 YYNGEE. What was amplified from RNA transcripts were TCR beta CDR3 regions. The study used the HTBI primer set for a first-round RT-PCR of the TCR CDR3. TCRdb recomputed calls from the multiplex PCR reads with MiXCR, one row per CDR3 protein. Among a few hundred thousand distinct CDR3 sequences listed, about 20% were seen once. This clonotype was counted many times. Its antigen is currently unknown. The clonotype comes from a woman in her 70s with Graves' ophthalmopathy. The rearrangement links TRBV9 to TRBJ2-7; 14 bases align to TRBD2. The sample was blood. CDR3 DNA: TGTGCCAGCAGCGTGGGACTAGCGGGAGCCTACGAGCAGTACTTC. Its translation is CASSVGLAGAYEQYF.